This T cell receptor (beta chain) was retrieved from a study of shared clonotypes between healthy human individuals. As for the study in general: Donor ages ranged 18 to 49 years: two women, a few men.

Notes on this clone: The antigen remains unidentified. The sample holds other DNA sequences that translate to the same CDR3.

Points from the study as a whole: The study generally estimated greater richness for naive than memory subsets.

All donors were Caucasian adults living in Nashville, Tennessee. Deletions cut 6 bases from V and 1 base from J, with 11 bases between. In germline, CDR1 is KGHSH, CDR2 LQKENI. This CDR3 comprises 14 residues. The test was conducted at deep level. TCRdb's table, derived via immunoSEQ multiplex PCR, lists solely in-frame clones and lacks some. The sample holds approximately 2.3 million clones; roughly 93% are singletons and the top ten take 0.35% to 0.45%. This sequence originates from a man between 18 and 29 years old in good health. Some clones in this sample may be carry-over from other donors' samples. Sequenced sample: naive CD4+ T cells from PBMCs. The subset: CD45RA+ positively selected. The chain couples TRBV18 to TRBJ2-3; unclear D gene. The CDR3 protein is CASSPSPGTDTQYF. The CDR3 bases are TGTGCCAGCTCCCCTTCCCCGGGCACAGATACGCAGTATTTT. Full variable domain (outside the CDR3, taken from reference TRBV18 and TRBJ2-3): NAGVMQNPRHLVRRRGQEARLRCSPMKGHSHVYWYRQLPEEGLKFMVYLQKENIIDESGMPKERFSAEFPKEGPSILRIQQVVRGDSAAYFCASSPSPGTDTQYFGPGTRLTVL.